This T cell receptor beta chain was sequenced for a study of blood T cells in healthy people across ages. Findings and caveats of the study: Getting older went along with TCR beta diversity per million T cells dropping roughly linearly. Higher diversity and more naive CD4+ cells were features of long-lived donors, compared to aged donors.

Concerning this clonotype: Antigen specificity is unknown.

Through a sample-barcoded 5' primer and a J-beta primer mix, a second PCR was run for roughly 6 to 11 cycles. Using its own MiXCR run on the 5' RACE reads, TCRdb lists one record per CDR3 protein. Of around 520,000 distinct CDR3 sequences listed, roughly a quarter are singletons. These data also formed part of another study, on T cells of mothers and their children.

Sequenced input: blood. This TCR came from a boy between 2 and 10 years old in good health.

The CDR3: CASSLGGQGLHTQYF. CDR3 sequence (DNA): TGTGCCAGCAGCTTAGGGGGACAGGGTCTCCATACGCAGTATTTT. The chain recombines TRBV7-8 with TRBJ2-3; 9 bases fit TRBD1. Germline V gene lookup returns CDR1 SGHVS and CDR2 FQNEAQ. Trimming at V came to 1 base and at J to 7 bases, leaving 6 bases not matched to a gene. This CDR3 is built from 15 residues.